The T cell receptor beta chain under discussion was sequenced for a study of OX40 agonist ivuxolimab in advanced cancers. Regarding the complete study: The costimulatory receptor OX40 (CD134) was targeted by ivuxolimab, a fully human IgG2 agonistic monoclonal antibody. Intravenous ivuxolimab was administered to patients every 2 weeks at six dose levels: 0.01, 0.1, 0.3, 1.5, 3 and 10 mg/kg. Among the roughly 52 dose-escalation patients, about 19 had hepatocellular carcinoma, some 15 melanoma, 9 renal cell carcinoma and 9 head and neck cancer. In the dose-escalation cohort, 82.7% of patients were male, and the mean age was roughly 60 years, with a range of about 23 to 80. Patients were allowed to have had prior anti-PD-1, anti-PD-L1 or anti-CTLA-4 therapy, and around 40% of the dose-escalation patients had previously received checkpoint inhibitors. Three dose-escalation patients achieved partial responses, one with hepatocellular carcinoma and two with cutaneous melanoma. Peripheral TCRbeta sequencing aimed to test whether ivuxolimab altered TCR sequence diversity and caused clonal T-cell expansion. The paper reports the monotherapy dose-escalation portion (N of about 51 patients) of the phase I ivuxolimab trial. Study-wide findings and limitations: On average, CD8+ T cells showed more expanded clones than CD4+ T cells after ivuxolimab. In partial responders in the 0.1-3.0 mg/kg groups, normalized peripheral clonal expansion was found to be among the lowest, especially among CD8+ T cells. At doses of 0.1 to 3.0 mg/kg, clonal expansion of both CD4+ and CD8+ blood T cells was observed from baseline to week 6. Low levels of normalized T-cell clonal expansion were also seen in some patients who did not respond. The antigen specificity of the clonally expanded peripheral T cells was not determined.

Genomic DNA was extracted from sorted cells for sequencing of the TCRbeta CDR3 region. TCRbeta CDR3 regions were sequenced using the immunoSEQ Assay. TCRdb limited this immuneACCESS table to in-frame rearrangements with V and J called. A share of clones is missing; checked studies link under half to unresolved V genes, and the rest is unexplained. The table for this sample lists roughly 60,000 clones; roughly 84% of them were counted only once. Around 26% of the sample is in the top ten clones. Patients with autoimmune disease history or receiving systemic immunosuppression were excluded from the trial. Peripheral blood for TCR sequencing was drawn from every dose cohort at baseline, at cycle 4 day 1 and at cycle 7 day 1. Samples were obtained from an open-label, multicenter, first-in-human phase I dose-escalation trial of ivuxolimab. Adults with locally advanced or metastatic head and neck squamous cell, hepatocellular, melanoma or renal cell carcinoma were enrolled in the trial. CD4+ and CD8+ T cells were sorted separately from peripheral blood before TCR sequencing.

Its CDR3 holds 14 amino acids, cysteine through phenylalanine. The retained sequence is limited to the CDR3, 42 bases, with the frame set at the first base. CDR1 and CDR2 are read off the germline V gene as SNHLY and FYNNEI. The V end loses 5 bases and the J end loses 2 bases, and a stretch of 12 bases separates them. This clone was seen ten or more times. It has no known antigen specificity. Nothing much larger sits one base from this clone, and base qualities are not available. This receptor was obtained from an adult with an advanced solid tumor such as melanoma, head and neck, liver or kidney cancer. Sequencing was performed on CD4+ or CD8+ T cells sorted from blood, taken in a trial of the OX40 agonist ivuxolimab. The V gene is TRBV2 and the J gene is TRBJ1-2; a confident D gene designation cannot be given. The CDR3 protein: CASSPLSGNYGYTF. Read as DNA, the sequence is TGTGCCAGCAGTCCCTTGAGTGGGAACTATGGCTACACCTTC.